A selection of T cell receptor beta chains follows, all from one sample in a study of shared T cell receptors in the human thymus. TCRdb's copy holds only in-frame clones and misses some; the assay was immunoSEQ multiplex PCR. This sample carries 500,000 to 750,000 clones, more than 75% of them seen once, and the ten largest clones take 0.0095% to 0.011%. These same data were also listed under a study on human thymus T cells.

What was sequenced was thymocytes. All receptors come from a boy under three years old with a congenital heart defect. Both conserved end residues are part of each CDR3. Each record gives: clone size, D gene, V gene, J gene, CDR3 DNA, CDR3 protein. The D gene is left open where the match is weak. Clone size is given for some rows only: seen once, a few or many times, or a class if the clone is expanded.

>-|-|TRBV5-1|TRBJ1-2
TGCGCCAGCAGCTTGGCTCCTGAGGGCTACACCTTC
CASSLAPEGYTF
>-|TRBD2|TRBV4-1|TRBJ2-7
TGCGCCAGCAGCCAAGACTACGGACTAGCTCCTTACGAGCAGTACTTC
CASSQDYGLAPYEQYF
>-|-|TRBV6-5|TRBJ2-7
TGTGCCAGCAGGCTACTCGCCGATCCTATATACGAGCAGTACTTC
CASRLLADPIYEQYF
>-|-|TRBV11-2|TRBJ2-3
TGTGCCAGCAGCTTACCCCCCAGGCTAGCGTCCCGCACAGATACGCAGTATTTT
CASSLPPRLASRTDTQYF
>-|TRBD2|TRBV30|TRBJ2-2
TGTGCCTGGAAGGTGGCGGGCGGGAGTAGCGACACCGGGGAGCTGTTTTTT
CAWKVAGGSSDTGELFF
>-|-|TRBV12-5|TRBJ2-2
TGTGCTAGTGGTTTGGGAGACACGAACACCGGGGAGCTGTTTTTT
CASGLGDTNTGELFF
>-|-|TRBV2|TRBJ2-7
TGTGCCAGCAGTGCCCAGGGTAGCTCCTACGAGCAGTACTTC
CASSAQGSSYEQYF
>-|TRBD1|TRBV5-6|TRBJ2-3
TGTGCCAGCAGCCCGGACAGGGGATACATAGATACGCAGTATTTT
CASSPDRGYIDTQYF
>-|-|TRBV25-1|TRBJ2-7
TGTGCCAGCAGTGAATTTGGGCCCCCGCAGTACTTC
CASSEFGPPQYF
>few|-|TRBV7-2|TRBJ1-5
TGTGCCAGCAGCCTGACACATTTCAATCAGCCCCAGCATTTT
CASSLTHFNQPQHF
>-|-|TRBV18|TRBJ2-3
TGTGCCAGCTCACCGCACTTGTCACGACAGCCCACAGATACGCAGTATTTT
CASSPHLSRQPTDTQYF
>-|-|TRBV5-6|TRBJ1-4
TGTGCCAGCAGCTACAGGGTCAAGAATGAAAAACTGTTTTTT
CASSYRVKNEKLFF
>-|-|TRBV9|TRBJ2-7
TGTGCCAGCAGCGGGCCCGATTGGTCAGGCTCCTACGAGCAGTACTTC
CASSGPDWSGSYEQYF
>once|-|TRBV6-1|TRBJ2-5
TGTGCCAGCAGCCCCGGACACTCGCGCTGGGAGACCCAGTACTTC
CASSPGHSRWETQYF
>once|-|TRBV14|TRBJ2-2
TGTGCCAGCAGCCAAGTAAACGGGAGTAAGACCGGGGAGCTGTTTTTT
CASSQVNGSKTGELFF
>-|TRBD2|TRBV15|TRBJ2-5
TGTGCCACCAGCAGGGGGCGGGCGGGAGGCAACCAAGAGACCCAGTACTTC
CATSRGRAGGNQETQYF
>-|TRBD1|TRBV27|TRBJ1-2
TGTGCCAGCAGTCCGGGACAGAGATATGGCTACACCTTC
CASSPGQRYGYTF
>-|TRBD1|TRBV19|TRBJ2-7
TGTGCCAGTAGCCATCCAGCAGGGGGCACCTACGAGCAGTACTTC
CASSHPAGGTYEQYF
>-|-|TRBV12-5|TRBJ2-7
TGTGCTAGTGGTTTGGTACGCGCCTCGTACTTC
CASGLVRASYF
>-|TRBD2|TRBV27|TRBJ2-3
TGTGCCAGCATTCAAAGGCCCAGCGGGAGAACAGATACGCAGTATTTT
CASIQRPSGRTDTQYF